This TCR beta chain originates from a study of T-cell reconstitution after alpha-beta-depleted transplantation in children. The length of the CDR3 is 13 residues. V gave up 7 bases and J gave up 6 bases, with 12 bases separating them. CDR1 and CDR2 from the germline V gene are MNHNS and SASEGT. The table lists this clonotype with many counts. Its antigen is as yet unknown. Study outcomes and limitations: As was reported, about two months after transplant, alpha-beta T cells came from several hundred expanded graft clones. Newly generated T cells supplied most T-cell counts and diversity one year post-transplant.

Construction of the TCRbeta library involved unique molecular identifiers. TCRdb processed the PCR reads anew with MiXCR; each CDR3 protein has one entry. This sample carries around 670,000 distinct CDR3 sequences, about 12% of them seen once, and the ten largest clones take 0.65% to 0.9%. This TCR came from a girl aged 2 to 9 with congenital amegakaryocytic thrombocytopenia, due to receive a stem cell transplant. The source material was PBMCs, sampled before TCRalphabeta/CD19-depleted stem cell transplant. This sequence joins TRBV6-1 and TRBJ2-2, with D tentatively TRBD1 (6 bases). The CDR3 nucleotides read TGTGCCAGCACCCTGGGGGCCCCCGGGGAGCTGTTTTTT. This gives the protein CASTLGAPGELFF.